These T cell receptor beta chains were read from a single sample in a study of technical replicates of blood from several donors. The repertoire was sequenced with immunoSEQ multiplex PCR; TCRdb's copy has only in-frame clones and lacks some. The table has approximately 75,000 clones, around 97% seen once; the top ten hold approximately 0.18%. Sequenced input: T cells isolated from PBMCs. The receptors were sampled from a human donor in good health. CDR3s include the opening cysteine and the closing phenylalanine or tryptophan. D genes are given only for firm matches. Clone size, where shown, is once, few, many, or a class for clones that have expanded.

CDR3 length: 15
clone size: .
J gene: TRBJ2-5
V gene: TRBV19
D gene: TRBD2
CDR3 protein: CASSRLAGNQETQYF
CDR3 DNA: TGTGCCAGTAGCCGACTAGCGGGAAACCAAGAGACCCAGTACTTC

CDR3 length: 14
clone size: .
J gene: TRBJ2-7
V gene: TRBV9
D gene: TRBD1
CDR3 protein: CASSSGQASHEQYF
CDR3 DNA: TGTGCCAGCAGCTCGGGACAGGCGAGCCACGAGCAGTACTTC

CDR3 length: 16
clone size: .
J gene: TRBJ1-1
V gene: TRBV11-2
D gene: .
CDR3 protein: CASSPRRGPMNTEAFF
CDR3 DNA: TGTGCCAGCAGCCCCCGCCGGGGTCCCATGAACACTGAAGCTTTCTTT

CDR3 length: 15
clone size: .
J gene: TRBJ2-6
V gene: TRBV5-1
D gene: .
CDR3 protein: CASSSQSSGANVLTF
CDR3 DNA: TGCGCCAGCAGCTCACAGTCATCTGGGGCCAACGTCCTGACTTTC

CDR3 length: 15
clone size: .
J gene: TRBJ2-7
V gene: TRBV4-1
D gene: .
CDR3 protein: CASSQDPGVQSEQYF
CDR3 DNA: TGCGCCAGCAGCCAAGACCCGGGAGTACAGTCCGAGCAGTACTTC

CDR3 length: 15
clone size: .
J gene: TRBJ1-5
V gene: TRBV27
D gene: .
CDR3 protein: CASSTLRDTNQPQHF
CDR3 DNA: TGTGCCAGCAGTACCTTACGGGATACCAATCAGCCCCAGCATTTT

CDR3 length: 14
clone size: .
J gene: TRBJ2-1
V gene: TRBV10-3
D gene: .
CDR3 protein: CAISLETSSNEQFF
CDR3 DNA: TGTGCCATCAGTCTGGAAACTAGCTCCAATGAGCAGTTCTTC

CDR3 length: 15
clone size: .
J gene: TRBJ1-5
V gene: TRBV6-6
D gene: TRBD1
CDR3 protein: CASSYGTDLIQPQHF
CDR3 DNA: TGTGCCAGCAGTTATGGGACAGACTTAATCCAGCCCCAGCATTTT

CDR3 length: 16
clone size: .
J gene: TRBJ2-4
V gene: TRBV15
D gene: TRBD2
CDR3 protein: CATSRDSSGRRNIQYF
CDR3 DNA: TGTGCCACCAGCAGAGATTCTAGCGGGCGGAGGAACATTCAGTACTTC

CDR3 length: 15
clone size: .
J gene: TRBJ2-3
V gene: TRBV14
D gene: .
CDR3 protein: CASSQDRGPTDTQYF
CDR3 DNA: TGTGCCAGCAGCCAAGATAGGGGCCCCACAGATACGCAGTATTTT

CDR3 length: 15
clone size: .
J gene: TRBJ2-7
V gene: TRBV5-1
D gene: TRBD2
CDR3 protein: CASSMREGPSDEQYF
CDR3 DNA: TGCGCCAGCAGTATGAGGGAGGGACCTTCCGACGAGCAGTACTTC

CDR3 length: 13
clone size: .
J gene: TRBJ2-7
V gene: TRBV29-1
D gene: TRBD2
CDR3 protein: CSVGGSGAHEQYF
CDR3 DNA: TGCAGCGTTGGGGGTAGCGGGGCACACGAGCAGTACTTC

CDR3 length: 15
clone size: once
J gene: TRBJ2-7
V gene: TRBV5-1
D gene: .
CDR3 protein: CASSLDGGNAYEQYF
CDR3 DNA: TGCGCCAGCAGCTTGGACGGGGGAAATGCCTACGAGCAGTACTTC

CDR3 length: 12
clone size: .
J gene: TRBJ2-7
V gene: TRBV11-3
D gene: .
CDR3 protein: CASSSDTYEQYF
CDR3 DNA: TGTGCCAGCAGTTCTGACACCTACGAGCAGTACTTC

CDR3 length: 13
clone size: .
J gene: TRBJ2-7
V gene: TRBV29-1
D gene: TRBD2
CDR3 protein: CSVGTSGTYEQYF
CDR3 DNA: TGCAGCGTTGGGACTAGCGGAACCTACGAGCAGTACTTC

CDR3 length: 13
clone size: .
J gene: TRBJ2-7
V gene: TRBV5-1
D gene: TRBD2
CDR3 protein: CASRASGNYEQYF
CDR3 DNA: TGCGCCAGCAGGGCTAGCGGGAACTACGAGCAGTACTTC

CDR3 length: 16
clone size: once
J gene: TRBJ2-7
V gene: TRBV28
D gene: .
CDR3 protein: CASSSTGVWASYEQYF
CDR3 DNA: TGTGCCAGCAGTTCAACCGGGGTCTGGGCCTCCTACGAGCAGTACTTC

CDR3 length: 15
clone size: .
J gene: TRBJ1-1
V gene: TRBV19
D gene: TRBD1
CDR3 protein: CASSTHRGQNTEAFF
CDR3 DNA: TGTGCCAGTAGTACCCACAGGGGGCAGAACACTGAAGCTTTCTTT

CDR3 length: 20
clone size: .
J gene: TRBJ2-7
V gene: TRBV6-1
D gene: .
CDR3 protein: CASSGFRPHLRASSRYEQYF
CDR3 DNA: TGTGCCAGCAGTGGTTTTCGTCCACACCTTAGGGCTAGCTCTAGGTACGAGCAGTACTTC

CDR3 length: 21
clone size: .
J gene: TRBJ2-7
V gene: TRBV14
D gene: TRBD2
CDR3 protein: CASSQDRVRAGVAGRSYEQYF
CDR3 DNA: TGTGCCAGCAGCCAAGATCGGGTAAGAGCGGGAGTTGCAGGGAGGTCCTACGAGCAGTACTTC

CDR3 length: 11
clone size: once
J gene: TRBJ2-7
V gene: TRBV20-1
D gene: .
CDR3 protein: CSARIAYEQYF
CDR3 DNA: TGCAGTGCTAGAATAGCGTACGAGCAGTACTTC

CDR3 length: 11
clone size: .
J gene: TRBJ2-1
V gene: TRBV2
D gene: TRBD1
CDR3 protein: CASSQGGAEFF
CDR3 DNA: TGTGCCAGCAGTCAAGGGGGCGCGGAGTTCTTC

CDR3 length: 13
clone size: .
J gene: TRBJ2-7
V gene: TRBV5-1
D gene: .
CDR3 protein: CASSMPTSYEQYF
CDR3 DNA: TGCGCCAGCAGTATGCCTACCTCCTACGAGCAGTACTTC

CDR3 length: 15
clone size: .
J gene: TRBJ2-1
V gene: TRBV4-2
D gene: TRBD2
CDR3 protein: CASSRLAGGSNEQFF
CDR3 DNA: TGTGCCAGCAGCCGACTAGCGGGAGGCAGCAATGAGCAGTTCTTC

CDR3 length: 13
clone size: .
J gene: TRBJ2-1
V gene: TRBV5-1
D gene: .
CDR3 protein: CASRMDWNNEQFF
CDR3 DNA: TGCGCCAGCAGGATGGACTGGAACAATGAGCAGTTCTTC

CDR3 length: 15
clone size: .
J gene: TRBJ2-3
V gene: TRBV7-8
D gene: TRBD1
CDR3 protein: CASSIRQGTSDTQYF
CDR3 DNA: TGTGCCAGCAGCATCCGACAGGGGACATCAGATACGCAGTATTTT

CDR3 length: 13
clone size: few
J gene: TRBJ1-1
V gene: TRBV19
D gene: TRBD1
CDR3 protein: CASRRTGGTEAFF
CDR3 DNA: TGTGCCAGTAGAAGGACAGGGGGCACTGAAGCTTTCTTT

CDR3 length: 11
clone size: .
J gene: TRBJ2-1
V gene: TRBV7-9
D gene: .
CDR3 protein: CATGEGNEQFF
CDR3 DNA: TGTGCCACAGGGGAGGGAAATGAGCAGTTCTTC

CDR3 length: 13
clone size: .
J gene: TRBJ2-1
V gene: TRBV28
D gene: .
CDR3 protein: CASSSTSKAEQFF
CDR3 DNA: TGTGCCAGCAGTTCGACTAGTAAGGCTGAGCAGTTCTTC

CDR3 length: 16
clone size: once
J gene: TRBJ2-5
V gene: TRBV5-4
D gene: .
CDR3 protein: CASSLEVSRGEETQYF
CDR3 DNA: TGTGCCAGCAGCTTGGAAGTTTCTCGGGGAGAAGAGACCCAGTACTTC

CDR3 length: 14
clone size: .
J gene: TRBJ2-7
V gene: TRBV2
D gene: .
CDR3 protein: CASSQTPFMIEQYF
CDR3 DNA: TGTGCCAGCAGCCAGACTCCTTTTATGATCGAGCAGTACTTC

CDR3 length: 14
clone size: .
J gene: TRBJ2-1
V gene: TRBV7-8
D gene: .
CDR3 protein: CASIKRTSYNEQFF
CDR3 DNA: TGTGCCAGCATAAAAAGGACTTCATACAATGAGCAGTTCTTC

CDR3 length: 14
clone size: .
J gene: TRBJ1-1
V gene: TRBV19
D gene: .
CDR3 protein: CASSIRAGSTEAFF
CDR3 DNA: TGTGCCAGTAGTATAAGGGCAGGGTCAACTGAAGCTTTCTTT

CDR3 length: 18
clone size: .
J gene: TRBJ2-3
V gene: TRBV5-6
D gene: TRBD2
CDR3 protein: CASSLVGARRGVTDTQYF
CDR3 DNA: TGTGCCAGCAGCTTGGTTGGGGCGAGGCGGGGGGTCACAGATACGCAGTATTTT

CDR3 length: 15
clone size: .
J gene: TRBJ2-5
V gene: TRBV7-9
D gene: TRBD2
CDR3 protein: CASSFVGGRRETQYF
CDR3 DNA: TGTGCCAGCAGCTTCGTGGGAGGGCGGCGCGAGACCCAGTACTTC

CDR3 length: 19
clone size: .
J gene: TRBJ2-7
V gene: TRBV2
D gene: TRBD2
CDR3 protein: CASSSNLGLAVGGIYEQYF
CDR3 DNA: TGTGCCAGCAGTTCCAACCTGGGACTAGCGGTGGGCGGTATCTACGAGCAGTACTTC

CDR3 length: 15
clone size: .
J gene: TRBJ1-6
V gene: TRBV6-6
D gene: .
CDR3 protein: CASSYPDGWVSPLHF
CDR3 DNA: TGTGCCAGCAGTTACCCCGACGGGTGGGTTTCACCCCTCCACTTT

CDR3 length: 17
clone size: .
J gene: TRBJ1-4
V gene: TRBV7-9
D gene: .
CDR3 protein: CASSLGGSGATNEKLFF
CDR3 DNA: TGTGCCAGCAGCTTAGGAGGTTCGGGGGCAACTAATGAAAAACTGTTTTTT

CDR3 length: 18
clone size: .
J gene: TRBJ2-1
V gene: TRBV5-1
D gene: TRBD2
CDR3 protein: CASSRKGTSGSSYNEQFF
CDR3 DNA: TGCGCCAGCAGCCGGAAAGGGACTAGCGGGAGCTCCTACAATGAGCAGTTCTTC

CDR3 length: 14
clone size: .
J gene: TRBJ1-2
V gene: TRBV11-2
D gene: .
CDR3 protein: CASSWGAGGYGYTF
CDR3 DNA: TGTGCCAGCAGCTGGGGTGCCGGGGGATATGGCTACACCTTC